These 5 T cell receptor beta chains originate from one sample sequenced in a study of Ad26.COV2.S vaccination and SARS-CoV-2 variants. Treatment specified: around 19 received Ad26.COV2.S at low or high dose, single or two shots; roughly 5 received placebo; per-sample allocation not given. The samples were gathered on day 63 after the first injection of vaccine or placebo. Only in-frame clones appear in the TCRdb table, and some are missing; sequencing was by immunoSEQ multiplex PCR. The repertoire holds a few hundred thousand clones, with 90% as singletons. The specimen comprised peripheral blood, sampled in a trial of Ad26.COV2.S vaccine versus placebo. Source of these receptors: a person aged 18-65 years who received the Ad26.COV2.S COVID-19 vaccine or a placebo.

The chain recombines TRBV11-2 with TRBJ2-3, with D maybe TRBD2 (6 bases). Germline values: CDR1 SGHAT, CDR2 FQNNGV. V was trimmed by 3 bases and J by 2 bases, leaving 12 bases between them. The CDR3 has 15 residues. CDR3 DNA: TGTGCCAGCAGCTTCGCCTTAGCGGTCACAGATACGCAGTATTTT. It codes for CASSFALAVTDTQYF.

V is TRBV7-2 and J is TRBJ2-7; 10 nucleotides align to TRBD2. Germline trimming cut 4 bases from V and 2 bases from J; bases unmatched to any gene: 5. Germline loops: CDR1 SGHTA, CDR2 FQGNSA. This CDR3 has 15 amino acids. The CDR3 region has the DNA TGTGCCAGCAGCTCCCGACTAGCGGGCGCCTACGAGCAGTACTTC. It translates to CASSSRLAGAYEQYF. The variable domain in full, with the rest retrieved from reference TRBV7-2 and TRBJ2-7, is GAGVSQSPSNKVTEKGKDVELRCDPISGHTALYWYRQSLGQGLEFLIYFQGNSAPDKSGLPSDRFSAERTGGSVSTLTIQRTQQEDSAVYLCASSSRLAGAYEQYFGPGTRLTVT.

This sequence joins TRBV9 and TRBJ2-7, with a possible D match to TRBD1 (5 bases). Germline CDR1 and CDR2: SGDLS and YYNGEE. The CDR3 sequence is 15 residues long. V was shortened by 5 bases and J by 2 bases, with 17 bases between the two germline ends. The DNA for the CDR3 is TGTGCCAGCAGAAAAAGGAGATGGGGCCCCTACGAGCAGTACTTC. This sequence encodes CASRKRRWGPYEQYF.

The rearrangement links TRBV2 to TRBJ2-6; a possible D gene is TRBD2 (6 bases). Germline-derived CDR1 and CDR2 are SNHLY and FYNNEI. The CDR3 loop spans 13 amino acids. Between the trimmed V and J ends, which lost 8 bases and 4 bases, there was a span of 9 bases. The CDR3 DNA reads TGTGCCAGCGGGGGGTCCGGGGCCAACGTCCTGACTTTC. It encodes CASGGSGANVLTF.

The V and J genes are TRBV9 and TRBJ2-1, with a weak D call TRBD2 (6 bases). The CDR3 has 14 residues. V was pared by 0 bases and J by 9 bases, with 13 bases between. Per the germline V gene, CDR1 is SGDLS and CDR2 is YYNGEE. For the CDR3, the DNA is TGTGCCAGCAGCGTAGGTGGAGGGATAGGTGAGCAGTTCTTC. This encodes CASSVGGGIGEQFF.